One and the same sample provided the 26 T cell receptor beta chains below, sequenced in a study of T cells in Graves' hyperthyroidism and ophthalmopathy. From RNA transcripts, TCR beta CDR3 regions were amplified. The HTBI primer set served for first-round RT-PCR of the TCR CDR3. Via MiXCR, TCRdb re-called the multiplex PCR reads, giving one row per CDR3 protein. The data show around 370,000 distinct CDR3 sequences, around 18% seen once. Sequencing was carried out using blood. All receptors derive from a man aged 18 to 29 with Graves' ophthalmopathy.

The CDR3 DNA is TGTGCCAGCAGCGGAGGCCAATACGAGCAGTACTTC. Amino acids: CASSGGQYEQYF. This sequence joins TRBV7-8 and TRBJ2-7, with D possibly being TRBD2 (5 bases). Germline V gives CDR1 SGHVS, CDR2 FQNEAQ. The V end was cut by 5 bases, the J end by 4 bases, with 9 bases between. CDR3 length equals 12 residues.

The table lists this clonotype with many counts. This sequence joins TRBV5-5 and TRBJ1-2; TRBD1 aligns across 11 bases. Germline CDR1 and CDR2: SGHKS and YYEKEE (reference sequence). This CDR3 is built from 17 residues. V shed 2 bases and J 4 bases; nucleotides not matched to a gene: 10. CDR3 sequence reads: CASSFGTGGTSFYGYTF. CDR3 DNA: TGTGCCAGCAGCTTTGGGACAGGGGGAACTAGTTTCTATGGCTACACCTTC.

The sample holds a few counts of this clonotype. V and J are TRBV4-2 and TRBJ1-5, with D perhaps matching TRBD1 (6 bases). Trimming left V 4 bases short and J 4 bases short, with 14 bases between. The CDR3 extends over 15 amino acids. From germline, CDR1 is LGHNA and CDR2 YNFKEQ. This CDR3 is CASSPPGAKNQPQHF. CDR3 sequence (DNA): TGTGCCAGCAGCCCCCCAGGGGCTAAAAATCAGCCCCAGCATTTT.

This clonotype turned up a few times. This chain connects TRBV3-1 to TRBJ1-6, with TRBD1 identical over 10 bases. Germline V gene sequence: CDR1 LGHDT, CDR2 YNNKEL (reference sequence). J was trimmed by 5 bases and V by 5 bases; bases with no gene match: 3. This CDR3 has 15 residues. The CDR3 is CASSDGTGDNSPLHF. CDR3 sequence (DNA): TGTGCCAGCAGCGATGGGACAGGGGATAATTCACCCCTCCACTTT.

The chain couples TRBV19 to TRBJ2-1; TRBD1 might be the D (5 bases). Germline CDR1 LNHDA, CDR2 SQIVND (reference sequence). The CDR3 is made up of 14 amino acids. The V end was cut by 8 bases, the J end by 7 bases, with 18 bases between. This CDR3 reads CASGSGLQANEQFF. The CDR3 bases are TGTGCCAGTGGTTCCGGCCTACAGGCAAATGAGCAGTTCTTC.

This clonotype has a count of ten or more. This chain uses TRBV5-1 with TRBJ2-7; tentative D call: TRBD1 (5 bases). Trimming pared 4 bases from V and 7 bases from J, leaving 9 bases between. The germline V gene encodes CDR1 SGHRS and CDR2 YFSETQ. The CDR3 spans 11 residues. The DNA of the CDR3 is TGCGCCAGCAGCGACAGCAGAGAGCAGTACTTC. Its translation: CASSDSREQYF. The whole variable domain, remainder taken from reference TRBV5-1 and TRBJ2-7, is KAGVTQTPRYLIKTRGQQVTLSCSPISGHRSVSWYQQTPGQGLQFLFEYFSETQRNKGNFPGRFSGRQFSNSRSEMNVSTLELGDSALYLCASSDSREQYFGPGTRLTVT.

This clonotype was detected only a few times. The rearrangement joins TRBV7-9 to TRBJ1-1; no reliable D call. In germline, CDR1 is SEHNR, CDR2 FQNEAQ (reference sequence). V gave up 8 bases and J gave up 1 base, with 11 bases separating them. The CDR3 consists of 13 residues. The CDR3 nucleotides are TGTGCCAGCTTGATTCAAGAGAACACTGAAGCTTTCTTT. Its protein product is CASLIQENTEAFF.

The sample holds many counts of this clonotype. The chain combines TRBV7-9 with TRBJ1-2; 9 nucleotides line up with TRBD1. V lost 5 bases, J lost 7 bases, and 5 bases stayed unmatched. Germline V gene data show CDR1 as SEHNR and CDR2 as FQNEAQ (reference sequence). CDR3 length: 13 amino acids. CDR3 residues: CASSARDRAGYTF. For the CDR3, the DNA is TGTGCCAGCAGCGCCCGGGACAGGGCTGGCTACACCTTC.

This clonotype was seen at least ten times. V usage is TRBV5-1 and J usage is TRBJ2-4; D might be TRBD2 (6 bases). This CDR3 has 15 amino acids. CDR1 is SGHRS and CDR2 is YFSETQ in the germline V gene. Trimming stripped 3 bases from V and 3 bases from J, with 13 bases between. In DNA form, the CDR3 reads TGCGCCAGCAGCTACGCGGGGCTCGGCAAAAACATTCAGTACTTC. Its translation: CASSYAGLGKNIQYF.

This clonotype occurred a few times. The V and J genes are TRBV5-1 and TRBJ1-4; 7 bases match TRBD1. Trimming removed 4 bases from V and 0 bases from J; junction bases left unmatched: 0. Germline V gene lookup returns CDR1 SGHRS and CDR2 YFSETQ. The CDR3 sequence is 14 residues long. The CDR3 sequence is CASSGTATNEKLFF. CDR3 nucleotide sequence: TGCGCCAGCAGCGGGACAGCAACTAATGAAAAACTGTTTTTT.

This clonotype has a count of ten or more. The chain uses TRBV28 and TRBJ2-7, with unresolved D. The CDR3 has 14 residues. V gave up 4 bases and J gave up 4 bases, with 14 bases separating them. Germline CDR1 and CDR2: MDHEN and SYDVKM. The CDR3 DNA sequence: TGTGCCAGCAGTTCCTCGCTACAATCTTACGAGCAGTACTTC. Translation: CASSSSLQSYEQYF.

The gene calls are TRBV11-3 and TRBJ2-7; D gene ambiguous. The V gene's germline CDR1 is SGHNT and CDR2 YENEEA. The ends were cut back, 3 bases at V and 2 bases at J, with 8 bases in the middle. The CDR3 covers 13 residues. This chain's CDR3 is CASSFGVTYEQYF. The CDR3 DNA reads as TGTGCCAGCAGCTTTGGAGTGACCTACGAGCAGTACTTC.

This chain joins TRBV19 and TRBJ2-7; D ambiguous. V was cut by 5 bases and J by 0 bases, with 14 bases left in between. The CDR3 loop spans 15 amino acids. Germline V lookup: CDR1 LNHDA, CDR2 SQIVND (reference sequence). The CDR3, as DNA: TGTGCCAGTAGTGCGGACGGCCAAAGCTCCTACGAGCAGTACTTC. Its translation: CASSADGQSSYEQYF.

As DNA, the CDR3 is TGTGCCAGCAGCGCATGGGACAGCGGAGATACGCAGTATTTT. This translates into CASSAWDSGDTQYF. The gene calls are TRBV9 and TRBJ2-3; 7 positions agree with TRBD1. Germline V gene lookup returns CDR1 SGDLS and CDR2 YYNGEE. Losses at the gene ends were 3 bases for V and 5 bases for J; bases not matched to a gene: 6. This CDR3 region has 14 residues.

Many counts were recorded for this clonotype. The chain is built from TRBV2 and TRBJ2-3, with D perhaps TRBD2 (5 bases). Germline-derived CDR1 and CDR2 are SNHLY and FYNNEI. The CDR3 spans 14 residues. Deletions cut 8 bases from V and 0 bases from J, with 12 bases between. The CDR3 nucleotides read TGTGCCAGCCCCCCTAGCAGCAGCACAGATACGCAGTATTTT. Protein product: CASPPSSSTDTQYF.

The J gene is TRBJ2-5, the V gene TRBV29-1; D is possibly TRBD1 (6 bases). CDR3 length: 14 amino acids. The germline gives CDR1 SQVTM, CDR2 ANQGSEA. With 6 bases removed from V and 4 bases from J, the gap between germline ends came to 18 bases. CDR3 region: CSVTNPTGLETQYF. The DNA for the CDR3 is TGCAGCGTGACTAACCCTACAGGGTTAGAGACCCAGTACTTC.

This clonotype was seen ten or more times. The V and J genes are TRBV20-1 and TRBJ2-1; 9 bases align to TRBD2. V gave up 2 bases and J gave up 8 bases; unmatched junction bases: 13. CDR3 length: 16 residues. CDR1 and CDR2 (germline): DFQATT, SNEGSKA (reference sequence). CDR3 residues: CSARPPLTSGRDEQFF. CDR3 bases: TGCAGTGCTAGACCCCCCCTGACTAGCGGTCGCGATGAGCAGTTCTTC.

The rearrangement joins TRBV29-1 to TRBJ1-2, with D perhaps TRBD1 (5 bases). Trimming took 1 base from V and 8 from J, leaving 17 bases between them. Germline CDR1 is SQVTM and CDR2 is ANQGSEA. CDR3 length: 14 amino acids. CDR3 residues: CSVEAPGNLEGYTF. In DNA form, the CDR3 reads TGCAGCGTTGAAGCCCCAGGGAATCTGGAAGGCTACACCTTC.

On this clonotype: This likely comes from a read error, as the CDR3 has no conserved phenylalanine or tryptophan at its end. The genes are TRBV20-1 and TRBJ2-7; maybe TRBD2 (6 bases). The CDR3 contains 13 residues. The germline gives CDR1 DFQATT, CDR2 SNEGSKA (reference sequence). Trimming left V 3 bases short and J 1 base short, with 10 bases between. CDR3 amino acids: CSARAAGSYEQYS. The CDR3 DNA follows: TGCAGTGCTAGGGCCGCGGGATCCTACGAGCAGTACTCC.

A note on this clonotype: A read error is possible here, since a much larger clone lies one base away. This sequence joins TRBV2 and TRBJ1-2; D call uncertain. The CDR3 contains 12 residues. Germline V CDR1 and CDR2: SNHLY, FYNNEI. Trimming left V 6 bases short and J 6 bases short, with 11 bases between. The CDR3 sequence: CASSANSDGYTF. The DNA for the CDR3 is TGTGCCAGCAGCGCGAACAGTGATGGCTACACCTTC.

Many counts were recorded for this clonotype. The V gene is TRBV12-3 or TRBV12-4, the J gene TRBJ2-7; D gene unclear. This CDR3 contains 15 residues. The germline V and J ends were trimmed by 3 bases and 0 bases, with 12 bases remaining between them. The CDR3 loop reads CASSLSPSRSYEQYF. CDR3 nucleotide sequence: TGTGCCAGCAGTTTGTCACCTTCTCGCTCCTACGAGCAGTACTTC.

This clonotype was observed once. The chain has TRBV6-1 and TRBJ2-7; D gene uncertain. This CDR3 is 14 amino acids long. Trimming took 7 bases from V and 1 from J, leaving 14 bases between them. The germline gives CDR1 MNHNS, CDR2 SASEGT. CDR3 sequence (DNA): TGTGCCAGCACGACGGTGCCCCGGTCCTACGAGCAGTACTTC. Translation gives CASTTVPRSYEQYF.

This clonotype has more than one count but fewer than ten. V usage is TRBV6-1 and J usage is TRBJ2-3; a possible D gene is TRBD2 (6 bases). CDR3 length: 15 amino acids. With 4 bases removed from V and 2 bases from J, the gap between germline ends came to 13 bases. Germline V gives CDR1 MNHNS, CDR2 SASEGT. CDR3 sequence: CASSVEGRDTDTQYF. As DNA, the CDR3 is TGTGCCAGCAGTGTGGAGGGTAGAGACACAGATACGCAGTATTTT.

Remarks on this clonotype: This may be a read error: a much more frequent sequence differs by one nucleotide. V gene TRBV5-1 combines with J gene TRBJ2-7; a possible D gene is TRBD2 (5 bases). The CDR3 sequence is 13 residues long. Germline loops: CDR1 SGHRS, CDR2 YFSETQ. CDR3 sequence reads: CASGLVAAYEQYF. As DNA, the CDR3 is TGTGCCAGCGGCTTGGTCGCAGCGTACGAGCAGTACTTC.

The CDR3 loop is CASTSPVGDGELFF. CDR3 nucleotide sequence: TGTGCCAGCACCTCCCCGGTTGGGGACGGGGAGCTGTTTTTT. The gene calls are TRBV28 and TRBJ2-2; D remains unclear. The CDR3 totals 14 residues. Germline V CDR1 and CDR2: MDHEN, SYDVKM. The V and J ends lost 7 bases and 7 bases respectively, with 16 bases between them.

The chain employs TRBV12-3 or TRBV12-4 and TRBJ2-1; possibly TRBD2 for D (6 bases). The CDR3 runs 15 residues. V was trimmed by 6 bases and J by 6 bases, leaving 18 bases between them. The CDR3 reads CASRSRVAAINEQFF. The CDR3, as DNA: TGTGCCAGCAGATCCCGGGTAGCGGCTATCAATGAGCAGTTCTTC.